This TCR beta chain was sequenced in a study of cytomegalovirus exposure and HLA in healthy donors. CDR3 length: 16 residues. Looked up from germline, CDR1 is SGHNT and CDR2 is YENEEA. Trimming removed 4 bases at V and 3 bases at J, with 18 bases between. The PCR used 60 Vbeta and 13 Jbeta primers. Sequencing was performed with immunoSEQ multiplex PCR; in TCRdb, only in-frame clones are kept and a portion is missing. In the table there are some 170,000 clones, about 75% of which are singletons. Sequenced input: PBMCs. The chain uses TRBV11-3 and TRBJ1-1, with TRBD1 as a possible D gene (6 bases). The clonotype was recovered from a man in his late teens or twenties in good health and CMV-seropositive. CDR3 DNA: TGTGCCAGCAGCTCATACTTGGGGGCGGGGGACACTGAAGCTTTCTTT. It yields the protein CASSSYLGAGDTEAFF.